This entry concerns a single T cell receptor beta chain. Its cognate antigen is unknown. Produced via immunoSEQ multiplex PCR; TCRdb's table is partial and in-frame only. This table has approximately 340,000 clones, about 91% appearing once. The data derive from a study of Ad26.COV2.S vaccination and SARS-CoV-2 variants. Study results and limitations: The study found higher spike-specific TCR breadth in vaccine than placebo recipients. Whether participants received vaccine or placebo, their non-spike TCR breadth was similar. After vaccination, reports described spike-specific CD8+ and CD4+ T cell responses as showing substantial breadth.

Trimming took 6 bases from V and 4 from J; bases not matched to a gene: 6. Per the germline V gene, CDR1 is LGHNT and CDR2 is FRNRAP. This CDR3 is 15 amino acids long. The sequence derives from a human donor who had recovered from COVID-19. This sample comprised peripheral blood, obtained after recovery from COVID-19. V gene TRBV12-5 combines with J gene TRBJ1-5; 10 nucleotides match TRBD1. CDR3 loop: CASGLGQGRNQPQHF. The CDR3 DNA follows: TGTGCTAGTGGCCTGGGACAGGGGCGGAATCAGCCCCAGCATTTT.